The source of this T cell receptor (beta chain) is a study of CD8+CD57+ T cells in acquired aplastic anemia. Study at large: When averaged, DNA from sorted CD4+ and CD8+ cells came to 2.5 to 3.5 ug. The study's findings and limits: In common between the patients and the controls were around 29 CD8+ CDR3 sequences. Patients and controls were not found to differ significantly in CD8+ Simpson's diversity.

In this sample, this clonotype turned up many times. The antigen is not known. The CDR3 is 15 residues long. Trimming pared 5 bases from V and 2 bases from J, leaving 15 bases between. Germline V gene sequence: CDR1 MNHNS, CDR2 SASEGT. TCR beta VDJ and CDR3 profiles were obtained from a genomic DNA template. Via MiXCR, TCRdb re-called the reads, giving one row per CDR3 protein. In the table there are under 200,000 distinct CDR3 sequences, more than 45% of which are singletons. An expansion of CD8+CD57+ cells by flow cytometry had been shown in patients chosen for sequencing. Each patient had severe acquired aplastic anemia.

This clonotype was sampled from a human donor with aplastic anemia. The material sequenced was sorted CD4+, CD8+, or CD8+CD57+ T cells (not recorded which) from PBMCs. This sequence joins TRBV6-1 and TRBJ2-5; D ambiguous. The CDR3 sequence: CASSRSILGQETQYF. CDR3 DNA: TGTGCCAGCAGTCGCTCGATCTTGGGGCAAGAGACCCAGTACTTC.